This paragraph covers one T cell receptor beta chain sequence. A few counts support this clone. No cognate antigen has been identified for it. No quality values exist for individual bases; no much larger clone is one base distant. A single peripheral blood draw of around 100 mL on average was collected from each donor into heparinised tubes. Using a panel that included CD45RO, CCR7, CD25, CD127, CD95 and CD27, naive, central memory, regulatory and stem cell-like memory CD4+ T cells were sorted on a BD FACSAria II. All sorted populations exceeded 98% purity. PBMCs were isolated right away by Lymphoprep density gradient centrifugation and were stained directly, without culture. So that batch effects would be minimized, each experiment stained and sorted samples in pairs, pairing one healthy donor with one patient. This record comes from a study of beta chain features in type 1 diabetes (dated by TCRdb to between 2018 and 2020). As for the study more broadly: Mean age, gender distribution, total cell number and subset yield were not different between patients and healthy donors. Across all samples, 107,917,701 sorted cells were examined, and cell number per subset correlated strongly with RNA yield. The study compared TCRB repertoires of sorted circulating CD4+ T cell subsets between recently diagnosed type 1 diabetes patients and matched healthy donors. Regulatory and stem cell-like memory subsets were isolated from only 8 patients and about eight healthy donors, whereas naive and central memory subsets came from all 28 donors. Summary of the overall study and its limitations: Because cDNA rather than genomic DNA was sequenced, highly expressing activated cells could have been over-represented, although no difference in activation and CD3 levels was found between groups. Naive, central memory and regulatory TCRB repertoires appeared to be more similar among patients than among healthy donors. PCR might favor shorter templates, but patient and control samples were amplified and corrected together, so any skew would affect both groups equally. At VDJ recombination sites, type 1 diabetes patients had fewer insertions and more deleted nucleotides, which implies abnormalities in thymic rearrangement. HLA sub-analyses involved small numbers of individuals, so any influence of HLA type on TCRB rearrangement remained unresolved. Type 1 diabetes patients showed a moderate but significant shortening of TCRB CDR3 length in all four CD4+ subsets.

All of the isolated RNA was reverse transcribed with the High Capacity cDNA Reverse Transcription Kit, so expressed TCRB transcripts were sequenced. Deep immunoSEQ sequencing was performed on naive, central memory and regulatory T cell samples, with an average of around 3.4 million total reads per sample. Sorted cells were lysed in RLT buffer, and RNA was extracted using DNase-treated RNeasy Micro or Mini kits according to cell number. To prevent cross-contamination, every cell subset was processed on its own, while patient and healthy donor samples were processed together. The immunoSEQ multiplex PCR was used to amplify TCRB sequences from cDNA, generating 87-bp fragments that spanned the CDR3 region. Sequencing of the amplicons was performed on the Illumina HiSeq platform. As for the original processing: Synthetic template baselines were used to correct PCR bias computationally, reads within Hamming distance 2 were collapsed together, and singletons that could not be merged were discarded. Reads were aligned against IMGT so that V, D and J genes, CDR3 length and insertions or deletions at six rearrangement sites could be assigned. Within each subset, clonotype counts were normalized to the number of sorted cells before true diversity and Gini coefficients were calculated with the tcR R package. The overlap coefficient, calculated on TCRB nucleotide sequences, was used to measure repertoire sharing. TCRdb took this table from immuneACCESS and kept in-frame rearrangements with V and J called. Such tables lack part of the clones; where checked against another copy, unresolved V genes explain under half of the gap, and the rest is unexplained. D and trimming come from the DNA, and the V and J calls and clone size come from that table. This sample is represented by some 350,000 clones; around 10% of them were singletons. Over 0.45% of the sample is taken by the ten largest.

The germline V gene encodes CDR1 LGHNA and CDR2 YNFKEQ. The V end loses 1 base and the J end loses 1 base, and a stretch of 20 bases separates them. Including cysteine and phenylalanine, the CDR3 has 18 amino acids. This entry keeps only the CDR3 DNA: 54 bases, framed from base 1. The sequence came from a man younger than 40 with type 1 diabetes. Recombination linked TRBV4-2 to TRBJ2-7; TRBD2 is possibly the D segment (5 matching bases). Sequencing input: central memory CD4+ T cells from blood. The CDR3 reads CASSQVYVVGVGSYEQYF. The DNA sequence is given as TGTGCCAGCAGCCAAGTTTACGTCGTGGGAGTGGGGTCCTACGAGCAGTACTTC.